One sample yielded the 18 T cell receptor beta chains listed below, sequenced in a study of long-term antiretroviral therapy in people with HIV. They ran version v3.0 of the immunoSEQ assay at survey level. The protocol was immunoSEQ multiplex PCR, while the TCRdb copy is restricted to in-frame clones and leaves out a portion. The top ten hold under 15% of the sample, which has roughly 16,000 clones, about 86% seen once. The sequencing here drew on unsorted PBMCs, taken 2.3 to 2.4 years before starting antiretroviral therapy. The receptors shown here come from a woman under 40 with HIV.

The chain recombines TRBV4-3 with TRBJ1-1; a weak D match, TRBD1 (5 bases). Germline CDR1 reads LGHNA; CDR2 reads YSLEER. The ends were cut back, 0 bases at V and 4 bases at J, with 15 bases in the middle. CDR3 length equals 16 residues. CDR3 coding DNA: TGCGCCAGCAGCCAAGATTCGGGGGATAGTGGCACTGAAGCTTTCTTT. This codes for CASSQDSGDSGTEAFF.

This chain joins TRBV18 and TRBJ1-2; 7 nucleotides line up with TRBD1. V was pared by 2 bases and J by 8 bases, with 8 bases of the junction left unmatched. The CDR3 spans 14 residues. Germline lookup yields CDR1 KGHSH and CDR2 LQKENI. Here the CDR3 reads CASSPSERGRGYTF. CDR3 DNA sequence: TGTGCCAGCTCACCATCGGAAAGGGGGCGAGGCTACACCTTC.

This chain connects TRBV30 to TRBJ2-1, with D tentatively TRBD2 (5 bases). Germline V CDR1 and CDR2: GTSNPN, SVGIG (reference sequence). The CDR3 is 14 amino acids. V lost 0 bases, J lost 7 bases, and 13 bases lay in between. The CDR3 sequence: CAWSVGRVGNEQFF. Written as DNA, the CDR3 is TGTGCCTGGAGTGTCGGGCGGGTTGGAAATGAGCAGTTCTTC.

A single count supports this clone. The chain has TRBV25-1 and TRBJ1-2, with no clear D. Germline lookup yields CDR1 MGHDK and CDR2 SYGVNS. V was trimmed by 5 bases and J by 4 bases, leaving 8 bases between them. The CDR3 covers 12 residues. CDR3 sequence reads: CASSSDRYGYTF. CDR3 in DNA: TGTGCCAGCAGTTCGGACCGCTATGGCTACACCTTC.

The chain couples TRBV28 to TRBJ2-7; 10 nucleotides align to TRBD2. J was trimmed by 7 bases and V by 6 bases; bases with no gene match: 15. This CDR3 is 16 amino acids long. Germline V lookup: CDR1 MDHEN, CDR2 SYDVKM. The CDR3 loop reads CASRGTLAGVAWEQYF. Written as DNA, the CDR3 is TGTGCCAGCAGAGGGACTCTAGCGGGAGTTGCTTGGGAGCAGTACTTC.

The rearrangement links TRBV18 to TRBJ2-7; tentatively, D is TRBD1 (5 bases). The germline V gene has CDR1 KGHSH and CDR2 LQKENI. This CDR3 spans 13 amino acids. V lost 1 base, J lost 2 bases, and 6 bases lay in between. The CDR3 loop is CASSPQGPYEQYF. The CDR3 DNA reads TGTGCCAGCTCACCACAGGGGCCCTACGAGCAGTACTTC.

V and J are TRBV7-9 and TRBJ1-4; 9 bases map to TRBD1. V dropped 4 bases and J dropped 0; count of bases not matched to a gene: 6. This CDR3 comprises 17 residues. Germline V gene data show CDR1 as SEHNR and CDR2 as FQNEAQ (reference sequence). CDR3 residues: CASSSWTGDATNEKLFF. DNA of the CDR3: TGTGCCAGCAGCTCTTGGACAGGGGACGCAACTAATGAAAAACTGTTTTTT.

V gene TRBV4-3 combines with J gene TRBJ2-3; TRBD2 aligns across 15 bases. The CDR3 extends over 19 amino acids. Germline V gene lookup returns CDR1 LGHNA and CDR2 YSLEER. The V and J ends lost 0 bases and 5 bases, in that order; junction bases with no gene match: 9. The CDR3: CASSQEARTSGGGKDTQYF. The CDR3 DNA sequence: TGCGCCAGCAGCCAAGAGGCTAGGACTAGCGGGGGGGGTAAAGATACGCAGTATTTT.

In DNA, the CDR3 is TGCGCCAGCAACACGGGACAGGGGAACGGGGAGCTGTTTTTT. Translation: CASNTGQGNGELFF. The chain is built from TRBV5-1 and TRBJ2-2; 10 bases match TRBD1. V gave up 6 bases and J gave up 7 bases; unmatched junction bases: 6. This CDR3 contains 14 residues. Germline V gene data show CDR1 as SGHRS and CDR2 as YFSETQ.

The V gene is TRBV5-4, the J gene TRBJ2-4; the D gene could be TRBD1 or TRBD2 (5 bases each). Per the germline V gene, CDR1 is SGHNT and CDR2 is YYREEE (reference sequence). CDR3 length: 14 residues. With 0 bases removed from V and 8 bases from J, the gap between germline ends came to 12 bases. In nucleotides, the CDR3 is TGTGCCAGCAGCTTGGGGGGGACGGTTGACATTCAGTACTTC. Encoded protein: CASSLGGTVDIQYF.

The chain employs TRBV19 and TRBJ2-3; D remains unclear. Germline CDR1 reads LNHDA; CDR2 reads SQIVND (reference sequence). V was trimmed by 0 bases and J by 3 bases, leaving 13 bases between them. The CDR3 sequence is 16 residues long. As DNA, the CDR3 is TGTGCCAGTAGTATAGATCTAGGAGCGTCGACAGATACGCAGTATTTT. Protein product: CASSIDLGASTDTQYF.

This rearrangement joins TRBV27 to TRBJ1-1; D ambiguous. Looked up from germline, CDR1 is MNHEY and CDR2 is SMNVEV (reference sequence). The ends were cut back, 5 bases at V and 7 bases at J, with 17 bases in the middle. The CDR3 runs to 14 residues. The DNA of the CDR3 is TGTGCCAGCAGTACTATCCTTAACGGCTTTGAAGCTTTCTTT. Protein sequence: CASSTILNGFEAFF.

The rearrangement uses TRBV4-2 and TRBJ1-2; D is perhaps TRBD1 (6 bases). The germline gives CDR1 LGHNA, CDR2 YNFKEQ. The CDR3 has 16 amino acids. V was pared by 3 bases and J by 2 bases, with 16 bases between. CDR3 nucleotides: TGTGCCAGCAGCCAGGGAGCCAGGGACAAAAACTATGGCTACACCTTC. Translation: CASSQGARDKNYGYTF.

The V and J genes are TRBV13 and TRBJ1-3; 8 nucleotides line up with TRBD1. V dropped 2 bases and J dropped 0; count of bases not matched to a gene: 9. This CDR3 is built from 18 residues. Germline values: CDR1 PRHDT, CDR2 FYEKMQ (reference sequence). CDR3 coding DNA: TGTGCCAGCAGCTTACGATCGTGGGACAGGTTCTCTGGAAACACCATATATTTT. This codes for CASSLRSWDRFSGNTIYF. The full variable domain, completed using reference TRBV13 and TRBJ1-3, is AAGVIQSPRHLIKEKRETATLKCYPIPRHDTVYWYQQGPGQDPQFLISFYEKMQSDKGSIPDRFSAQQFSDYHSELNMSSLELGDSALYFCASSLRSWDRFSGNTIYFGEGSWLTVV.

The rearrangement uses TRBV4-3 and TRBJ1-2; D is unclear. This CDR3 contains 15 residues. Per germline, CDR1 LGHNA and CDR2 YSLEER. V dropped 8 bases and J dropped 2 bases, with 18 bases sitting between them. This CDR3 reads CASGIIGSFNYGYTF. Written as DNA, the CDR3 is TGCGCCAGCGGGATAATTGGCAGCTTCAACTATGGCTACACCTTC.

This sequence joins TRBV6-5 and TRBJ1-1; tentatively, D is TRBD1 (6 bases). The germline V gene has CDR1 MNHEY and CDR2 SVGAGI. V gave up 6 bases and J gave up 6 bases, with 14 bases separating them. The CDR3 consists of 13 residues. In DNA, the CDR3 is TGTGCCAGCAGCTCAGACAGGAGGGCTGAAGCTTTCTTT. Translating gives CASSSDRRAEAFF.

The CDR3, as DNA: TGTGCCAGCAGTGCACAGACCTATGGCTACACCTTC. This codes for CASSAQTYGYTF. The gene calls are TRBV2 and TRBJ1-2; D not certain. Looked up from germline, CDR1 is SNHLY and CDR2 is FYNNEI. Trimming pared 4 bases from V and 4 bases from J, leaving 7 bases between. This CDR3 is built from 12 residues.

This chain uses TRBV30 with TRBJ1-2, with 8 nucleotides matching TRBD1. The CDR3 length is 12 residues. V was pared by 1 base and J by 5 bases, with 0 bases of the junction left unmatched. CDR1 and CDR2 (germline): GTSNPN, SVGIG (reference sequence). This CDR3 is CAWSGQGYGYTF. The CDR3 DNA sequence: TGTGCCTGGAGTGGACAGGGGTATGGCTACACCTTC.